This TCR beta chain was captured in a study of vaccination effects on CD4 cells after COVID-19. Study at large: Each person got two doses of an mRNA SARS-CoV-2 vaccine, BNT162b2 or mRNA-1273. Study results and limitations: Clones that were induced by infection or by vaccine showed marked contraction late after vaccination. Convalescent patients were few in the study, and early post-infection timepoints were absent.

V lost 4 bases, J lost 8 bases, and 15 bases lay in between. CDR1 SGDLS and CDR2 YYNGEE come from the germline V gene. The CDR3 extends over 13 amino acids. Repertoires were generated with immunoSEQ multiplex PCR, while TCRdb's copy carries only in-frame clones and drops some. The repertoire has around 47,000 clones, around 74% of them found once; the top ten carry less than 30%. For this clone: Its specificity is not known.

With the ViraFEST assay, the study expanded antigen-specific CD4+ T cells using viral peptide pools, then sequenced them. Following culture for about 11 days, CD4+ T cells were isolated. Their SARS-CoV-2 infection, verified by PCR, occurred between March and December 2020. The chain combines TRBV9 with TRBJ1-2; no clear D. The sequences come from CD4+ T cells from PBMCs cultured with a peptide pool, collected before COVID-19 vaccination. The sequence was collected from a human donor who had a prior SARS-CoV-2 infection. CDR3 nucleotide sequence: TGTGCCAGCAGCCGTAGCCCTCTTGGGGGCTACACCTTC. This sequence encodes CASSRSPLGGYTF.